A single sample is the source of the 18 T cell receptor beta chains below, sequenced in a study of regulatory T cells in long-lasting Graves disease. Time point of the sample: newly diagnosed GD, antithyroid drugs for less than 3 months. PBMCs were the source of the RNA used for TCR sequencing. Researchers made TCR beta libraries by using iRepertoire HTBI primers and running Arm-PCR on CDR3 regions. TCRdb passed the multiplex PCR reads through MiXCR, listing each CDR3 protein once. The sample shows around 320,000 distinct CDR3 sequences, approximately 15% of them seen only once. The same sample was also used in a study of T cells in Graves' hyperthyroidism and ophthalmopathy.

This material consisted of peripheral blood mononuclear cells (PBMCs), taken at new diagnosis, from a patient treated with antithyroid drugs. The receptors were gathered from a man in his forties with Graves disease.

This clonotype was observed many times. This rearrangement joins TRBV5-1 to TRBJ2-4; TRBD1 agrees at 8 bases. Germline values: CDR1 SGHRS, CDR2 YFSETQ. The CDR3 is 15 residues long. With 2 bases clipped from V and 4 bases from J, the junction kept 5 bases outside the gene matches. The CDR3 sequence: CASSFRGQGKNIQYF. The CDR3 DNA reads TGCGCCAGCAGCTTCCGAGGACAGGGAAAAAACATTCAGTACTTC. The full variable domain, rest sourced from reference TRBV5-1 and TRBJ2-4, is KAGVTQTPRYLIKTRGQQVTLSCSPISGHRSVSWYQQTPGQGLQFLFEYFSETQRNKGNFPGRFSGRQFSNSRSEMNVSTLELGDSALYLCASSFRGQGKNIQYFGAGTRLSVL.

V and J are TRBV7-2 and TRBJ2-7, with D possibly TRBD1 on 5 matching bases. CDR3 length: 18 residues. In germline, CDR1 is SGHTA, CDR2 FQGNSA. Trimming removed 1 base from V and 0 bases from J, with 19 bases in between. The CDR3 spells CASSLGWIGAGPSYEQYF. In nucleotides, the CDR3 is TGTGCCAGCAGCTTAGGCTGGATTGGGGCCGGTCCCTCCTACGAGCAGTACTTC.

The chain combines TRBV29-1 with TRBJ2-5; 9 bases line up with TRBD1. The CDR3 is 12 residues long. The V gene's germline CDR1 is SQVTM and CDR2 ANQGSEA. As DNA, the CDR3 is TGCGGATCAGGACAGGGGAGGGAGACCCAGTACTTC. This codes for CGSGQGRETQYF.

This clonotype showed up many times. This sequence joins TRBV5-1 and TRBJ1-3; unclear D gene. Looked up from germline, CDR1 is SGHRS and CDR2 is YFSETQ. V shed 1 base and J shed 6 bases, with 17 bases lying between them. This CDR3 has 16 amino acids. In nucleotides, the CDR3 is TGCGCCAGCAGCTTGCGGGCAGGCCTTACTGCAAACACCATATATTTT. Protein product: CASSLRAGLTANTIYF.

The chain links TRBV6-5 to TRBJ2-4; D unclear. CDR1 and CDR2 from the germline V gene are MNHEY and SVGAGI. Deletions cut 0 bases from V and 8 bases from J, with 8 bases between. This CDR3 contains 13 residues. DNA for the CDR3: TGTGCCAGCAGTTACTCGGCGTCGGACATTCAGTACTTC. Amino acids: CASSYSASDIQYF.

There are many counts of this clonotype. The chain has TRBV3-1 and TRBJ2-7; 11 bases match TRBD2. CDR1 LGHDT and CDR2 YNNKEL come from the germline V gene (reference sequence). Germline trimming cut 8 bases from V and 2 bases from J; bases unmatched to any gene: 5. This CDR3 is built from 14 residues. The CDR3 DNA reads as TGTGCCAGCGGTGGGACTAGCGGAGCCTACGAGCAGTACTTC. It codes for CASGGTSGAYEQYF.

This clonotype was recorded at least ten times. The chain recombines TRBV7-3 with TRBJ2-1; 8 bases are shared with TRBD2. Germline lookup yields CDR1 SGHTA and CDR2 FQGTGA. V was clipped by 8 bases and J by 6 bases; unmatched bases: 9. The CDR3 contains 14 residues. CDR3 nucleotide sequence: TGTGCCAGCGCTGGGGGGACTAGTTTCAATGAGCAGTTCTTC. Residues: CASAGGTSFNEQFF.

This clonotype was recorded many times. This sequence joins TRBV5-1 and TRBJ1-1; D is unclear. The CDR3 is 14 residues long. V lost 1 base to trimming and J lost 1 base, with 8 bases between them. Germline V gives CDR1 SGHRS, CDR2 YFSETQ. The CDR3 loop is CASSLTTQNTEAFF. CDR3 DNA: TGCGCCAGCAGCTTGACAACTCAGAACACTGAAGCTTTCTTT.

This clonotype has just a few counts. This rearrangement joins TRBV29-1 to TRBJ1-1; no firm D call. Germline loops: CDR1 SQVTM, CDR2 ANQGSEA. CDR3 length: 13 amino acids. Trimming removed 6 bases at V and 3 bases at J, with 14 bases between. The CDR3 bases are TGCAGCGTCAGCGGACCGATGGACACTGAAGCTTTCTTT. This sequence encodes CSVSGPMDTEAFF.

At least ten counts were recorded for this clonotype. The V call is TRBV7-8, the J call TRBJ2-1, with D hard to call. Trimming cost V 3 bases and J 13 bases, with 13 bases left between them. CDR1 SGHVS and CDR2 FQNEAQ come from the germline V gene. This CDR3 contains 12 residues. CDR3 in amino acids: CASSFPLTDQFF. In DNA, the CDR3 is TGTGCCAGCAGCTTCCCTTTAACAGACCAGTTCTTC.

This clonotype occurred a few times. This may come from a read error, since a much larger clone is one base off. V gene TRBV27 combines with J gene TRBJ2-7, with TRBD1 matching 8 bases. Germline CDR1 and CDR2: MNHEY and SMNVEV (reference sequence). The CDR3 runs 14 residues. The CDR3 nucleotides are TGTGCCAGCAATTTAATAGACAGGGGCTACGAGCAGTACTTC. Residues: CASNLIDRGYEQYF.

The CDR3 DNA reads as TGCGCCAGCAGCTTGGGGGGACAGGGTTCCTATAATTCACCCCTCCACTTT. Translated, it gives CASSLGGQGSYNSPLHF. The chain recombines TRBV5-1 with TRBJ1-6, with 9 bases aligning to TRBD1. This CDR3 is 17 amino acids long. Germline V gene sequence: CDR1 SGHRS, CDR2 YFSETQ. The J segment lost 1 base and the V segment lost 0 bases, leaving 2 bases of the junction unmatched.

The chain is built from TRBV2 and TRBJ2-5; the D gene is possibly TRBD1 (7 bases). Between the trimmed V and J ends, which lost 6 bases and 5 bases, there was a span of 22 bases. CDR3 length equals 16 residues. The V gene's germline CDR1 is SNHLY and CDR2 FYNNEI. CDR3 DNA sequence: TGTGCCAGCAGCCGAGCGGGCGCAGGGGGGCGGGAGACCCAGTACTTC. This sequence encodes CASSRAGAGGRETQYF.

There are many counts of this clonotype. The rearrangement uses TRBV7-2 and TRBJ2-3, with D tentatively TRBD1 (5 bases). CDR1 is SGHTA and CDR2 is FQGNSA in the germline V gene. The V end lost 1 base, the J end lost 3 bases, and 8 bases lay between the germline ends. The CDR3 loop spans 14 amino acids. The CDR3 bases are TGTGCCAGCAGCTTAGGGGGCTTAACAGATACGCAGTATTTT. Translation: CASSLGGLTDTQYF.

J is TRBJ2-7 and V is TRBV7-9; 7 bases match TRBD1. Germline V gives CDR1 SEHNR, CDR2 FQNEAQ (reference sequence). Unmatched junction bases numbered 19, after V lost 4 bases and J lost 1 base. The CDR3 has 19 residues. This CDR3 reads CASSSPDSSRDRASYEQYF. DNA for the CDR3: TGTGCCAGCAGCTCACCGGACTCTTCCCGGGACAGAGCTTCCTACGAGCAGTACTTC.

This clonotype has more than one count but fewer than ten. The chain links TRBV29-1 to TRBJ2-3; unclear D gene. This CDR3 comprises 11 residues. Germline CDR1 SQVTM, CDR2 ANQGSEA. The V gene lost 3 bases and the J gene lost 3 bases, with 4 bases spanning the gap. In DNA form, the CDR3 reads TGCAGCGTTGACCTTACAGATACGCAGTATTTT. Translation gives CSVDLTDTQYF.

The sample holds many counts of this clonotype. This rearrangement joins TRBV11-2 to TRBJ2-1; TRBD2 agrees at 16 bases. The CDR3 has 18 residues. J lost 2 bases, V lost 1 base, and 2 bases had no gene match. Germline lookup yields CDR1 SGHAT and CDR2 FQNNGV. The CDR3 spells CASSLVGTSGGAYNEQFF. Written as DNA, the CDR3 is TGTGCCAGCAGCTTAGTCGGGACTAGCGGGGGGGCCTACAATGAGCAGTTCTTC.

This chain joins TRBV12-3 or TRBV12-4 and TRBJ2-5; 16 nucleotides align to TRBD2. J was trimmed by 2 bases and V by 6 bases; bases with no gene match: 6. This CDR3 has 17 residues. In DNA form, the CDR3 reads TGTGCCAGCAGGTCGGGACTAGCGGGGGGGAAACAAGAGACCCAGTACTTC. Translating it yields CASRSGLAGGKQETQYF.